The source of this TCR beta chain is a study of vaccination effects on CD4 cells after COVID-19. Study background: The median interval between the second dose and post-vaccine sampling was 72 days.

Having been cultured for roughly 9 days, the cells underwent CD4+ T cell isolation. Two doses of either BNT162b2 or mRNA-1273 were given to each participant. Of note for this clone: Its antigen is undetermined.

Sequencing used immunoSEQ multiplex PCR; TCRdb keeps in-frame clones, though not all of them. Here the sample spans about 73,000 clones, 65% to 80% being singletons. The receptor's source is a human donor who received a COVID-19 vaccine. The specimen comprised CD4+ T cells from PBMCs cultured without peptide, sampled after COVID-19 vaccination.

CDR3 loop: CAGTNPTGGGNEKLFF. As DNA, the CDR3 is TGTGCCGGAACGAATCCGACGGGAGGGGGTAATGAAAAACTGTTTTTT. V usage is TRBV2 and J usage is TRBJ1-4, with D tentatively TRBD1 (6 bases). The V gene lost 11 bases and the J gene lost 4 bases, with 23 bases spanning the gap. The length of the CDR3 is 16 residues. Germline V gives CDR1 SNHLY, CDR2 FYNNEI.